This T cell receptor (beta chain) was retrieved from a study of patients and donors after allogeneic stem cell transplantation. TCRdb passed the RT-PCR reads through MiXCR, listing each CDR3 protein once. Here the sample spans about 410,000 distinct CDR3 sequences, under 20% being singletons. V lost 1 base and J lost 1; bases outside the gene matches: 4. Germline V gene sequence: CDR1 SGHTA, CDR2 FQGNSA. CDR3 size: 15 residues. The rearrangement links TRBV7-2 to TRBJ2-7; 7 bases are shared with TRBD2. Specimen: blood, either unsorted or a sorted T cell fraction (not recorded which). The origin of this receptor is a human donor who was either an allogeneic HSCT recipient or a stem cell or donor lymphocyte infusion donor (not recorded which). It is not recorded whose cells these are; they may come from a transplant donor. The chain's CDR3 is CASSLGLAPSYEQYF. The CDR3 DNA reads as TGTGCCAGCAGCTTAGGACTAGCTCCTTCCTACGAGCAGTACTTC. The full variable domain, completed using reference TRBV7-2 and TRBJ2-7, is GAGVSQSPSNKVTEKGKDVELRCDPISGHTALYWYRQSLGQGLEFLIYFQGNSAPDKSGLPSDRFSAERTGGSVSTLTIQRTQQEDSAVYLCASSLGLAPSYEQYFGPGTRLTVT.